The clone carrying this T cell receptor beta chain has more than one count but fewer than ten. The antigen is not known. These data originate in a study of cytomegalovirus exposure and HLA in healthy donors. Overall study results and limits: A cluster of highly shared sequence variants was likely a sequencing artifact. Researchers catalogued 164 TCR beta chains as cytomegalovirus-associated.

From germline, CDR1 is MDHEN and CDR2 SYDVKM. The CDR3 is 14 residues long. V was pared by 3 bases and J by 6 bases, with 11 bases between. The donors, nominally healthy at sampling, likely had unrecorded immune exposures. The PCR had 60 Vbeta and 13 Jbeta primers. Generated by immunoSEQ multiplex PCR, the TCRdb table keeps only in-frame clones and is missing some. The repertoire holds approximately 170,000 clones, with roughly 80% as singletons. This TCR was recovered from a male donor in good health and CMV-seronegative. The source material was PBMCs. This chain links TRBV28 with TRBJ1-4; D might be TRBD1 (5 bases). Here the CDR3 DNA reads TGTGCCAGCAGTTTCGGGGGGGTAGATGAAAAACTGTTTTTT. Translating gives CASSFGGVDEKLFF.